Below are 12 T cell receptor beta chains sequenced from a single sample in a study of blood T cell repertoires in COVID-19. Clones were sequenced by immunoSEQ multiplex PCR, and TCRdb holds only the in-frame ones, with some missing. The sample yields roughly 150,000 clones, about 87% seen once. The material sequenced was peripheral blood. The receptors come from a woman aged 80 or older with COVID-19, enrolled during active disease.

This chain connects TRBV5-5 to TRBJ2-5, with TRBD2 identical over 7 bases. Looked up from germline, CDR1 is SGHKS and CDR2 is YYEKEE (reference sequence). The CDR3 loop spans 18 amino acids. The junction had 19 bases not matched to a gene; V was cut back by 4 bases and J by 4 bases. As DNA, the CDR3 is TGTGCCAGCAGCCCCCGGGCCGGCGGGAGTCGGCCGGGAGAGACCCAGTACTTC. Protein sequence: CASSPRAGGSRPGETQYF.

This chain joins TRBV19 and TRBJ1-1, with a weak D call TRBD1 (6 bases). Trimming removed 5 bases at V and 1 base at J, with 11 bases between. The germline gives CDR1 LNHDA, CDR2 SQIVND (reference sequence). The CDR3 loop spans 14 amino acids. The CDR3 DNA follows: TGTGCCAGTAGTTCAACCAGGGGGAACACTGAAGCTTTCTTT. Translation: CASSSTRGNTEAFF.

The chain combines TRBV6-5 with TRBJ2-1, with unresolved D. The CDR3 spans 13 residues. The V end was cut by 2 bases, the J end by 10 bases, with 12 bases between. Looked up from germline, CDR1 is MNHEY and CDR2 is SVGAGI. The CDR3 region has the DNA TGTGCCAGCAGTTACAACGCCCTAGGAGAGCAGTTCTTC. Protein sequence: CASSYNALGEQFF.

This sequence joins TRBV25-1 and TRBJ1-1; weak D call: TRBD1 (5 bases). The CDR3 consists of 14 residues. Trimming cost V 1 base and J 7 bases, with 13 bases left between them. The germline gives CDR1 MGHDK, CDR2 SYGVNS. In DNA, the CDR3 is TGTGCCAGCAGTGAATGGGGGGGAGTGGGTGAAGCTTTCTTT. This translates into CASSEWGGVGEAFF.

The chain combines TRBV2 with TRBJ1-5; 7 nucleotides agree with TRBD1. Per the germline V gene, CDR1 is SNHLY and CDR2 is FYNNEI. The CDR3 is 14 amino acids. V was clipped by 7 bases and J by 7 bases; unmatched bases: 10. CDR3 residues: CASTSSRGIQPQHF. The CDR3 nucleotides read TGTGCCAGCACATCCAGCAGGGGGATCCAGCCCCAGCATTTT.

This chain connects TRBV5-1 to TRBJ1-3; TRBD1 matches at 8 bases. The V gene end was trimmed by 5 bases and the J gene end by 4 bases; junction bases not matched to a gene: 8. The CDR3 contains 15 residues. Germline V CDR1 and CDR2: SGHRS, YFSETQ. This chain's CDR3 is CASSLRTGKGNTIYF. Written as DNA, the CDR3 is TGCGCCAGCAGTCTACGGACAGGGAAAGGAAACACCATATATTTT. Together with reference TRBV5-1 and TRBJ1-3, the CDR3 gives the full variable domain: KAGVTQTPRYLIKTRGQQVTLSCSPISGHRSVSWYQQTPGQGLQFLFEYFSETQRNKGNFPGRFSGRQFSNSRSEMNVSTLELGDSALYLCASSLRTGKGNTIYFGEGSWLTVV.

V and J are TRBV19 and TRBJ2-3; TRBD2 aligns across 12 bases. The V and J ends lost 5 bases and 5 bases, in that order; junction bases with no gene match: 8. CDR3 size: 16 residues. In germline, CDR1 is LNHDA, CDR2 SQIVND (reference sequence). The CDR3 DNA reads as TGTGCCAGTAGTCCCCGGACTAGCGGGATTTTAGATACGCAGTATTTT. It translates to CASSPRTSGILDTQYF.

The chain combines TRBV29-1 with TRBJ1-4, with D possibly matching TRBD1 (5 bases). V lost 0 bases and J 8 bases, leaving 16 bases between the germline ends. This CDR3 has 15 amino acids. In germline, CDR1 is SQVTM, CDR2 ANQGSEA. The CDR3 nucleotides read TGCAGCGTTGAAGAGGGACTCCCCGCCGAGGAAAAACTGTTTTTT. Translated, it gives CSVEEGLPAEEKLFF.

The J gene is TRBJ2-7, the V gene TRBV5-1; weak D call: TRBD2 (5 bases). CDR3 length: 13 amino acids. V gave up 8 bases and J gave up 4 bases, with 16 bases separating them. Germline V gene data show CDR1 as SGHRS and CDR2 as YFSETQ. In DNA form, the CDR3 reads TGCGCCAGTTCACCCGGGGTCGATTACGAGCAGTACTTC. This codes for CASSPGVDYEQYF.

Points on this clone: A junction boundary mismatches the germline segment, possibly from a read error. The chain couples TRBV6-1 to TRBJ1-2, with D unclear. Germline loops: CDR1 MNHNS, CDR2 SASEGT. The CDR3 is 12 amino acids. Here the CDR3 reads CASREASHGYTF. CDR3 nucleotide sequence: TGTGCCAGCAGGGAAGCTAGCCATGGCTACACCTTC.

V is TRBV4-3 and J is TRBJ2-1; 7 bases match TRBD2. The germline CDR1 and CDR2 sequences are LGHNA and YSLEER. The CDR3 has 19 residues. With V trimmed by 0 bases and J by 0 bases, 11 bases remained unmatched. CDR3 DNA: TGCGCCAGCAGCCAAGACCCCCTAGCGGCAGGAAGCTCCTACAATGAGCAGTTCTTC. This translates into CASSQDPLAAGSSYNEQFF.

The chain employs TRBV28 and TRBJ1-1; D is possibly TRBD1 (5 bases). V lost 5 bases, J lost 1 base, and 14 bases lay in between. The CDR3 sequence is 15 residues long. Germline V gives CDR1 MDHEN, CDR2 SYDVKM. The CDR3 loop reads CASSPGQGSNTEAFF. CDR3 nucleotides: TGTGCCAGCAGTCCCGGCCAGGGATCGAACACTGAAGCTTTCTTT.